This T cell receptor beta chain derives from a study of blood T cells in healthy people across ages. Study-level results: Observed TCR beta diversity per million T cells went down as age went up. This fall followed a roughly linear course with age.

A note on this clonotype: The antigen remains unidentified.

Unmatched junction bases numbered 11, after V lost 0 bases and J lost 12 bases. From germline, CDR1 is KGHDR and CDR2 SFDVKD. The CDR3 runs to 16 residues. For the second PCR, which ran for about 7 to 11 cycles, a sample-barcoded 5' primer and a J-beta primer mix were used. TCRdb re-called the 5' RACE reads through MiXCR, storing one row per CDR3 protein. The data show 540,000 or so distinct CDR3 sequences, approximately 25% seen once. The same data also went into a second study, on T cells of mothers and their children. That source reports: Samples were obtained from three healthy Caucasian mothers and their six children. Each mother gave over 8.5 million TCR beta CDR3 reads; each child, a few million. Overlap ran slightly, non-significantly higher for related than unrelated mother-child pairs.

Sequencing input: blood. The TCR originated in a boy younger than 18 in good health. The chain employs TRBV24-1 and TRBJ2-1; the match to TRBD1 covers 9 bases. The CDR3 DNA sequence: TGTGCCACCAGTGATTTGTTACAGGGGGCAGGGGCGGCGCAGTTCTTC. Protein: CATSDLLQGAGAAQFF.